These 3 T cell receptor beta chains share one sample of origin, sequenced in a study of shared clonotypes between healthy human individuals. Sequenced by immunoSEQ multiplex PCR; TCRdb stores in-frame clones only, minus some. Counted here are about 490,000 clones, 76% occurring once; the ten biggest clones make up 10% to 15%. The material sequenced was PBMCs. The receptor set was obtained from a woman between 40 and 50 years old in good health. Some clones in this sample may be carry-over from other donors' samples.

This clone has only one observation. As the CDR3 is not closed by the conserved phenylalanine or tryptophan, this likely results from a read error. The gene calls are TRBV6-1 and TRBJ1-2; perhaps TRBD1 as D (5 bases). Trimming removed 6 bases at V and 6 bases at J, with 14 bases between. Looked up from germline, CDR1 is MNHNS and CDR2 is SASEGT. This CDR3 comprises 13 residues. The CDR3 reads CASSYDRMNGYTL. The CDR3 region has the DNA TGTGCCAGCAGCTACGACAGAATGAATGGCTACACCCTC.

The CDR3 loop reads CASSYGTGGDNQPQHF. As DNA, the CDR3 is TGTGCCAGCAGTTACGGGACCGGGGGGGACAATCAGCCCCAGCATTTT. This chain uses TRBV6-6 with TRBJ1-5, with D possibly TRBD1 on 5 matching bases. Germline CDR1 reads MNHNY; CDR2 reads SVGAGI (reference sequence). The ends were cut back, 2 bases at V and 3 bases at J, with 14 bases in the middle. CDR3 length: 16 residues.

The chain combines TRBV5-1 with TRBJ2-7; tentative D call: TRBD2 (5 bases). Trimming left V 7 bases short and J 7 bases short, with 21 bases between. Germline-derived CDR1 and CDR2 are SGHRS and YFSETQ. This CDR3 region has 14 residues. This chain's CDR3 is CASGRNPNAGEQYF. CDR3 coding DNA: TGCGCCAGCGGCAGGAATCCTAACGCGGGTGAGCAGTACTTC.